The clone carrying this T cell receptor beta chain was picked up one time. These data originate in a study of control samples from healthy donors and cancer patients. V lost 3 bases, J lost 0 bases, and 20 bases lay in between. The CDR3 runs 17 residues. Per germline, CDR1 DFQATT and CDR2 SNEGSKA (reference sequence). Sequencing was performed with immunoSEQ multiplex PCR; in TCRdb, only in-frame clones are kept and a portion is missing. This table has about 220,000 clones, about 94% appearing once. The material sequenced was blood. The rearrangement joins TRBV20-1 to TRBJ1-1, with D hard to call. This sequence originates from a man aged 50-60 years in good health. Written as DNA, the CDR3 is TGCAGTGCTAGTAAGGATTCGGGAGCCGGCATGAACACTGAAGCTTTCTTT. Translating it yields CSASKDSGAGMNTEAFF.